This T cell receptor beta chain emerged from a study of a mutant IDH1 vaccine in newly diagnosed glioma. As for the study in general: Patients under treatment included around 60% males and approximately 38% females and had a mean age of approximately 43 years. Most had both radiotherapy and temozolomide beforehand; others had only one. Overall study results and limits: Pseudoprogression seemingly bore no relation to changes in top peripheral T cell clonotypes.

The time point was: baseline, week 1 (first vaccination visit). Sample treatment: pre-vaccination baseline after standard-of-care therapy. Germline CDR1 is LNHDA and CDR2 is SQIVND (reference sequence). Trimming removed 5 bases from V and 4 bases from J; junction bases left unmatched: 7. This CDR3 is built from 16 residues. Comment on this clone: Its antigen is not known.

The data were produced by immunoSEQ multiplex PCR, yet TCRdb's version contains in-frame clones alone and is incomplete. Found here are over 80,000 clones, 70% to 90% of them singletons; the top ten hold around 0.6%. The TCR was taken from a woman aged 45 to 65 with glioma. Material: PBMCs, obtained from a glioma patient treated with radiotherapy, temozolomide or both. This chain uses TRBV19 with TRBJ2-2; 10 nucleotides align to TRBD2. CDR3 amino acids: CASSLLLAGSTGELFF. The CDR3 DNA is TGTGCCAGTAGTCTACTACTAGCGGGATCCACCGGGGAGCTGTTTTTT.